The clone carrying this T cell receptor beta chain was seen a few times. The antigen remains unidentified. This sample is part of a study of blood T cells in healthy people across ages. About the study: For every two T cells, template switching captured about one barcoded beta molecule. Regarding the study as a whole: Donors of long life had a larger count of naive CD4+ cells and greater diversity than aged donors. Roughly linearly, TCR beta diversity per million T cells fell as age increased.

Primed by a sample-barcoded 5' primer and a J-beta primer mix, a second PCR proceeded for about 7 to 11 cycles. All samples gave at least 2.5 million CDR3-containing paired-end reads. TCRdb passed the 5' RACE reads through MiXCR, listing each CDR3 protein once. In the table there are approximately 690,000 distinct CDR3 sequences, under 70% of which are singletons. The CDR3 covers 14 residues. Trimming took 3 bases from V and 5 from J; bases not matched to a gene: 3. Input material: blood. The V call is TRBV12-3 or TRBV12-4, the J call TRBJ2-7; 11 bases fit TRBD1. The source of this sequence is a man aged 55 to 70 in good health. This CDR3 reads CASSLGTGGHEQYF. The CDR3 bases are TGTGCCAGCAGTTTGGGGACAGGGGGACACGAGCAGTACTTC.